Listed below are T cell receptor beta chains from one sample, sequenced in a study of blood T cell repertoires in COVID-19. Profiling relied on immunoSEQ multiplex PCR, and the TCRdb table lists in-frame clones only, not all of them. This table has under 150,000 clones, 88% appearing once. The sequencing input was PBMCs or T cells enriched from blood (not recorded which). These receptors originate from a woman aged 30 to 39 with acute COVID-19. The CDR3 runs from the conserved cysteine through the conserved F or W. A D gene is named only where the DNA matches it firmly. Clone size is given for some rows only: seen once, a few or many times, or a class if the clone is expanded.

>TRBV7-3|-|TRBD2|TRBJ2-2
TGTGCCAGCAGCTTAACCGGGGGGACCGGGGAGCTGTTTTTT
CASSLTGGTGELFF
>TRBV19|-|TRBD1|TRBJ1-1
TGTGCCAGTAAGACGGACAGGGTGGGAATGAACACTGAAGCTTTCTTT
CASKTDRVGMNTEAFF
>TRBV10-2|-|-|TRBJ2-7
TGCGCCAGCAGATCTAGCGTTCTAGCCTACGAGCAGTACTTC
CASRSSVLAYEQYF
>TRBV27|-|TRBD1|TRBJ1-1
TGTGCCAGCAGCGAGAGGGGGCCGACGGAAGCTTTCTTT
CASSERGPTEAFF
>TRBV6-2/TRBV6-3|-|TRBD2|TRBJ2-1
TGTGCCAGCAGTTACGGGGTAGCGGGAGCCCATGAGCAGTTCTTC
CASSYGVAGAHEQFF
>TRBV2|once|TRBD2|TRBJ2-7
TGTGCCAGTGGGGGGACTAGCGGGATTCGGGAGCAGTACTTC
CASGGTSGIREQYF
>TRBV5-4|-|TRBD1|TRBJ1-1
TGTGCCAGCAGCTCGAAACTACAGGGGAGCACTGAAGCTTTCTTT
CASSSKLQGSTEAFF
>TRBV7-9|-|TRBD2|TRBJ2-5
TGTGCCAGCAGCCCACTGCCCAGCGGGAGCTACGAGACCCAGTACTTC
CASSPLPSGSYETQYF
>TRBV27|-|-|TRBJ2-7
TGTGCCAGCAGTTTACAGGGGGGCGAGCAGTACTTC
CASSLQGGEQYF
>TRBV2|-|TRBD1|TRBJ2-1
TGTGCCAGCCGTACCGGGACAGGATTTGACAATGAGCAGTTCTTC
CASRTGTGFDNEQFF
>TRBV6-1|-|-|TRBJ1-6
TGTGCCAGCAGTGAGATTATGGTTTTGGCGGCCAATTCACCCCTCCACTTT
CASSEIMVLAANSPLHF
>TRBV5-6|-|-|TRBJ2-7
TGTGCCAGCAGCTTGTCTTTCGAGCAGTACTTC
CASSLSFEQYF
>TRBV18|-|TRBD1|TRBJ1-3
TGTGCCAGCTCAGAGGGACAGGGGAGTACTGGAAACACCATATATTTT
CASSEGQGSTGNTIYF
>TRBV4-2|-|TRBD1|TRBJ1-1
TGTGCCAGCAGCCCCCGGGACAGAGAGAACACTGAAGCTTTCTTT
CASSPRDRENTEAFF
>TRBV2|-|TRBD2|TRBJ2-5
TGTGCCAGCAGGACTAGCGGGGGAGAGACCCAGTACTTC
CASRTSGGETQYF
>TRBV7-2|-|-|TRBJ1-5
TGTGCCAGCAGCTTAAAGGCCTCCAGGGATCAGCCCCAGCATTTT
CASSLKASRDQPQHF
>TRBV4-1|-|TRBD1|TRBJ2-7
TGCGCCAGCAGCCAAGGCCCCGGACAGGGGACCTACGAGCAGTACTTC
CASSQGPGQGTYEQYF
>TRBV6-1|-|TRBD2|TRBJ2-5
TGTGCCAGCAGTGGGGAGCCGGGACTAGCGTGGGAGACCCAGTACTTC
CASSGEPGLAWETQYF
>TRBV5-4|-|-|TRBJ2-5
TGTGCCAGCAGCTCAACACAGGGCCAAGAGACCCAGTACTTC
CASSSTQGQETQYF
>TRBV7-2|-|TRBD1|TRBJ1-1
TGTGCCAGCAGCTTAGCTCGGACAGGATCTGAAGCTTTCTTT
CASSLARTGSEAFF
>TRBV9|-|TRBD2|TRBJ2-1
TGTGCCAGCAGCGTACCACGGACTAGCGGGAGGGCCGATGAGCAGTTCTTC
CASSVPRTSGRADEQFF
>TRBV9|-|TRBD1|TRBJ2-7
TGTGCCAGCAGCAAGGGACAGGGCTCCTACGAGCAGTACTTC
CASSKGQGSYEQYF
>TRBV16|once|-|TRBJ2-1
TGTGCCAGCAGCCAAGACAGGGTTGGGGGGAATGAGCAGTTCTTC
CASSQDRVGGNEQFF
>TRBV7-9|-|-|TRBJ2-2
TGTGCCAGCAGCTTAGACAGGGCTAAAAACACCGGGGAGCTGTTTTTT
CASSLDRAKNTGELFF
>TRBV24-1|-|-|TRBJ2-1
TGTGCCACAAATCGAAATTACAACTACAATGAGCAGTTCTTC
CATNRNYNYNEQFF
>TRBV28|few|-|TRBJ2-1
TGTGCCATCCCAAAGACAGGAGACCTGAATGAGCAGTTCTTC
CAIPKTGDLNEQFF
>TRBV7-2|-|-|TRBJ2-7
TGTGCCAGCAGCTTAGGACTAGGGCCCGAGTCGGGCGAGCAGTACTTC
CASSLGLGPESGEQYF
>TRBV4-2|-|TRBD1|TRBJ2-6
TGTGCCAGCAGCCAAGATTCTCCCCGGACAGGGGCTGGGGCCAACGTCCTGACTTTC
CASSQDSPRTGAGANVLTF
>TRBV27|-|-|TRBJ2-5
TGTGCCAGCAGTTTATGGGCTAGCGCACAAGAGACCCAGTACTTC
CASSLWASAQETQYF
>TRBV7-9|-|TRBD1|TRBJ1-1
TGTGCCAGCAGCTCTGACAGGGAAGGGAACACTGAAGCTTTCTTT
CASSSDREGNTEAFF